This TCR beta chain was retrieved from a study of response to subunit inactivated influenza vaccine. The table lists this clonotype with a few counts. Its antigen is not known. Study results and limitations: With each seasonal influenza vaccination, the authors suggested, few new T cells are recruited.

TCRdb called the RT-PCR reads again in MiXCR, with one record for every CDR3 protein. In the table there are hundreds of thousands of distinct CDR3 sequences, 12% of which are singletons. The CDR3 loop spans 14 amino acids. Germline V CDR1 and CDR2: DFQATT, SNEGSKA (reference sequence). The V end lost 0 bases, the J end lost 6 bases, and 12 bases lay between the germline ends. J is TRBJ2-1 and V is TRBV20-1; D unresolved. Sequenced material: PBMCs from blood, taken on the day of vaccination. The TCR originated in a man aged 50 or older who received an inactivated influenza vaccine. The CDR3 is CSARDPWVGNEQFF. The CDR3 DNA reads as TGCAGTGCTAGAGATCCCTGGGTCGGCAATGAGCAGTTCTTC.